Given below is one T cell receptor beta chain in context. This sample was included in a study of shared clonotypes between healthy human individuals. Repertoires were generated with immunoSEQ multiplex PCR, while TCRdb's copy carries only in-frame clones and drops some. The sample carries 2 million or so clones, 90% to 95% recorded once. The sequence was obtained from a man in his late teens or twenties in good health. Sequencing was performed on naive CD4+ T cells sorted from blood. As to subset: CD45RA+ positively selected.

In DNA, the CDR3 is TGTGCCAGCATGCGGGAGCTAGGCACCGGGGAGCTGTTTTTT. Its protein product is CASMRELGTGELFF. The chain recombines TRBV6-4 with TRBJ2-2, with 7 bases identical to TRBD2. Germline CDR1 and CDR2: MRHNA and SNTAGT. The CDR3 has 14 residues. V dropped 7 bases and J dropped 4; count of bases not matched to a gene: 6.